Below, 14 T cell receptor beta chains from the same sample are listed, as sequenced in a study of vaccination and CD4 T cells after COVID-19. Their antigen targets remain unknown. The sample's treatment: roughly 10-day PBMC culture with coronavirus spike peptide pools or control peptides (ViraFEST assay). Cultured CD4+ T cells had their DNA profiled by the Oncomine TCR Beta short-read assay. TCRdb reanalysed the PCR reads using MiXCR and keeps one entry per CDR3 protein. The sample lists about 12,000 distinct CDR3 sequences; 55% to 65% were seen once. Sample: CD4+ T cells from blood, cultured in vitro, taken before SARS-CoV-2 vaccination. These receptors were collected from a human donor who had recovered from COVID-19.

V usage is TRBV5-1 and J usage is TRBJ1-1, with D tentatively TRBD1 (5 bases). Trimming took 0 bases from V and 4 from J, leaving 22 bases between them. This CDR3 comprises 18 residues. Germline CDR1 is SGHRS and CDR2 is YFSETQ. The CDR3, as DNA: TGCGCCAGCAGCTTGGGGGGGACCCGGGGAAAGATACGCACTGAAGCTTTCTTT. Translated: CASSLGGTRGKIRTEAFF. The full variable domain, its missing parts supplied by reference TRBV5-1 and TRBJ1-1, is KAGVTQTPRYLIKTRGQQVTLSCSPISGHRSVSWYQQTPGQGLQFLFEYFSETQRNKGNFPGRFSGRQFSNSRSEMNVSTLELGDSALYLCASSLGGTRGKIRTEAFFGQGTRLTVV.

The V call is TRBV29-1, the J call TRBJ2-5; D is tentatively TRBD1 or TRBD2 (5 bases each). The V and J ends lost 3 bases and 4 bases respectively, with 9 bases between them. The CDR3 loop spans 12 amino acids. Germline CDR1 SQVTM, CDR2 ANQGSEA. For the CDR3, the DNA is TGCAGCGTTGACGATGGGGGAGAGACCCAGTACTTC. It codes for CSVDDGGETQYF.

This chain uses TRBV24-1 with TRBJ2-7; D ambiguous. The CDR3 runs to 14 residues. Germline V CDR1 and CDR2: KGHDR, SFDVKD. V shed 3 bases and J shed 6 bases, with 14 bases lying between them. CDR3 in amino acids: CATSDPRAAPEQYF. The CDR3 region has the DNA TGTGCCACCAGTGATCCTAGGGCCGCGCCCGAGCAGTACTTC.

The chain uses TRBV28 and TRBJ2-2; 7 bases line up with TRBD2. Trimming removed 7 bases from V and 4 bases from J; junction bases left unmatched: 15. CDR3 size: 17 residues. The germline V gene encodes CDR1 MDHEN and CDR2 SYDVKM. The CDR3 DNA sequence: TGTGCCAGCACCCCAGCGCCAGGGAGGGCTGGCACCGGGGAGCTGTTTTTT. It specifies CASTPAPGRAGTGELFF.

CDR3 DNA sequence: TGTGCCAGCACCGGGACAGGCGATTCACCCCTCCACTTT. Its translation is CASTGTGDSPLHF. J is TRBJ1-6 and V is TRBV2; the match to TRBD1 covers 8 bases. V was clipped by 7 bases and J by 8 bases; unmatched bases: 4. Germline V gene sequence: CDR1 SNHLY, CDR2 FYNNEI. The CDR3 consists of 13 residues.

This clonotype was recorded a few times. The chain has TRBV20-1 and TRBJ2-5; TRBD2 agrees at 9 bases. CDR3 length: 15 residues. Per germline, CDR1 DFQATT and CDR2 SNEGSKA (reference sequence). J was trimmed by 4 bases and V by 4 bases; bases with no gene match: 10. The CDR3 bases are TGCAGTGCTATGAGGACTAGCGCGAGATCAGAGACCCAGTACTTC. It specifies CSAMRTSARSETQYF.

This clonotype has more than one count but fewer than ten. The chain links TRBV15 to TRBJ2-7, with D perhaps TRBD2 (5 bases). V was clipped by 1 base and J by 9 bases, with 19 bases between them. The CDR3 extends over 15 amino acids. Germline CDR1 is LNHNV and CDR2 is YYDKDF (reference sequence). The DNA of the CDR3 is TGTGCCACCAGCAGAGGAGGAAGTAGAGCGGCTTGGCAGTACTTC. It encodes CATSRGGSRAAWQYF.

CDR3 in amino acids: CASSLRTKGSNEQFF. In DNA form, the CDR3 reads TGTGCCAGCAGCTTGCGCACTAAGGGGAGCAATGAGCAGTTCTTC. This chain joins TRBV7-2 and TRBJ2-1; D possibly matches TRBD1 or TRBD2 (5 bases each). The CDR3 has 15 residues. Germline-derived CDR1 and CDR2 are SGHTA and FQGNSA. With 3 bases removed from V and 6 bases from J, the gap between germline ends came to 15 bases.

The chain uses TRBV5-1 and TRBJ2-7; a weak D match, TRBD2 (5 bases). From germline, CDR1 is SGHRS and CDR2 YFSETQ. The CDR3 loop spans 13 amino acids. Trimming removed 4 bases from V and 6 bases from J, with 14 bases in between. The CDR3 DNA reads TGCGCCAGCAGCACCCGGAGGACTGGCGAGCAGTACTTC. Amino acid sequence: CASSTRRTGEQYF.

The chain recombines TRBV20-1 with TRBJ2-1, with 8 bases that match TRBD2. Germline CDR1 is DFQATT and CDR2 is SNEGSKA (reference sequence). The CDR3 runs 14 residues. The V gene end was trimmed by 2 bases and the J gene end by 9 bases; junction bases not matched to a gene: 9. CDR3 bases: TGCAGTGCTAGAATGGCGGGAGGTTCGTCTGAGCAGTTCTTC. Translating gives CSARMAGGSSEQFF.

This clonotype came up a few times. The V call is TRBV10-3, the J call TRBJ2-5; weak D call: TRBD2 (6 bases). Per the germline V gene, CDR1 is ENHRY and CDR2 is SYGVKD. The CDR3 has 13 residues. Trimming took 11 bases from V and 3 from J, leaving 16 bases between them. The CDR3 here is CAASRDSKETQYF. Written as DNA, the CDR3 is TGTGCCGCCTCCCGGGACTCCAAAGAGACCCAGTACTTC.

This clonotype has only a few counts. V usage is TRBV27 and J usage is TRBJ1-1; 8 bases line up with TRBD1. This CDR3 region has 18 residues. J gave up 5 bases and V 1 base, and 15 bases lay outside the gene matches. Per germline, CDR1 MNHEY and CDR2 SMNVEV (reference sequence). Here the CDR3 DNA reads TGTGCCAGCAGTTTATGGACTTCCAGGGGGCGCGGTCAGACTGAAGCTTTCTTT. Translating it yields CASSLWTSRGRGQTEAFF.

The V gene is TRBV20-1, the J gene TRBJ2-7; 7 bases map to TRBD2. V shed 0 bases, J shed 4 bases, and the junction held 3 bases outside the gene matches. Germline-derived CDR1 and CDR2 are DFQATT and SNEGSKA (reference sequence). This CDR3 is built from 13 residues. CDR3 sequence (DNA): TGCAGTGCTAGAGATCAGCGGGATTACGAGCAGTACTTC. It is translated as CSARDQRDYEQYF.

The chain employs TRBV30 and TRBJ1-5; 7 bases are shared with TRBD1. From germline, CDR1 is GTSNPN and CDR2 SVGIG (reference sequence). The CDR3 spans 14 residues. Losses at the gene ends were 3 bases for V and 0 bases for J; bases not matched to a gene: 2. In DNA form, the CDR3 reads TGTGCCTGGAGCACAGGGGTTAGCAATCAGCCCCAGCATTTT. Protein product: CAWSTGVSNQPQHF.